This record covers a single T cell receptor (beta chain). Its antigen is unidentified. There are 13 residues in the CDR3. V gave up 5 bases and J gave up 1 base, with 5 bases separating them. CDR1 is SGHTA, CDR2 FQGNSA, per germline. These data come from a study of beta chain features in type 1 diabetes. Regarding the study as a whole: A cDNA-based sequencing approach could over-represent cells with high TCR expression.

Populations isolated by sorting all had purity greater than 95%. Expressed TCRB transcripts were sequenced after all isolated RNA was converted to cDNA. Using immunoSEQ multiplex PCR, the repertoire was profiled, and TCRdb retains in-frame clones only, with some absent. In the table there are about 900,000 clones, under 20% of which are singletons. This sequence originates from a woman between 18 and 29 years old in good health. Sequencing used naive CD4+ T cells from blood. The chain uses TRBV7-2 and TRBJ2-2; D unclear. The CDR3 protein is CASSHRNTGELFF. The DNA for the CDR3 is TGTGCCAGCAGCCATAGGAACACCGGGGAGCTGTTTTTT.